The 10 T cell receptor beta chains given below trace back to one sample, sequenced in a study of a mutant IDH1 vaccine in newly diagnosed glioma (dated by TCRdb to the early 2020s). The time point label, read with the paper, signifies: week 23, last vaccination. A 20-mer mutant IDH1 peptide at 300 micrograms in Montanide made up each vaccine dose, which was injected subcutaneously together with topical imiquimod. Which antigens these TCRs recognize remains unknown. Library preparation was by the immunoSEQ multiplex PCR assay. TCRdb took this table from immuneACCESS and kept in-frame rearrangements with V and J called. Such tables lack part of the clones; where checked against another copy, unresolved V genes explain under half of the gap, and the rest is unexplained. Here the sample has some 33,000 clones; over 75% occur a single time. Around 2.6% of the sample comes from the top ten. This specimen was PBMCs, taken from a glioma patient whose treatment included an IDH1 peptide vaccine. Every receptor here comes from a middle-aged man with glioma.

The table lists this clone with a few counts. V and J are TRBV7-6 and TRBJ2-5, with 7 bases fitting TRBD2. Trimming removed 5 bases from V and 2 bases from J; junction bases left unmatched: 8. The CDR3 sequence is 15 residues long. Germline-derived CDR1 and CDR2 are SGHVS and FNYEAQ. The CDR3 DNA reads TGTGCCAGCAGCCCCCCCCCTAGCGGACAAGAGACCCAGTACTTC. It translates to CASSPPPSGQETQYF.

The gene calls are TRBV29-1 and TRBJ2-1; D perhaps matches TRBD2 (6 bases). Between the trimmed V and J ends, which lost 7 bases and 3 bases, there was a span of 13 bases. Germline CDR1 is SQVTM and CDR2 is ANQGSEA. CDR3 length: 13 residues. The CDR3 reads CSARGGFYNEQFF. The CDR3 bases are TGCAGCGCGCGAGGAGGGTTCTACAATGAGCAGTTCTTC.

The CDR3 coding sequence is TGTGCCAGCAGAGGGGGCTCGGGTGAAGCTTTCTTT. Amino acid sequence: CASRGGSGEAFF. The chain recombines TRBV2 with TRBJ1-1, with 7 nucleotides matching TRBD1. CDR3 length: 12 residues. Germline CDR1 and CDR2: SNHLY and FYNNEI. Trimming at V came to 6 bases and at J to 7 bases, leaving 5 bases not matched to a gene.

J is TRBJ1-5 and V is TRBV30, with D perhaps matching TRBD1 (6 bases). The CDR3 consists of 15 residues. With 4 bases removed from V and 5 bases from J, the gap between germline ends came to 18 bases. From germline, CDR1 is GTSNPN and CDR2 SVGIG (reference sequence). The CDR3: CAWTPRWTVDQPQHF. As DNA, the CDR3 is TGTGCCTGGACTCCCCGGTGGACAGTCGATCAGCCCCAGCATTTT.

The J gene is TRBJ2-7, the V gene TRBV4-3; 10 positions agree with TRBD1. Germline V lookup: CDR1 LGHNA, CDR2 YSLEER. J gave up 4 bases and V 0 bases, and 3 bases lay outside the gene matches. The CDR3 totals 15 residues. The CDR3 protein is CASSQEGTGVYEQYF. The CDR3 DNA is TGCGCCAGCAGCCAAGAGGGGACAGGGGTTTACGAGCAGTACTTC.

This sequence joins TRBV6-6 and TRBJ2-1, with no clear D. The CDR3 extends over 14 amino acids. Germline V CDR1 and CDR2: MNHNY, SVGAGI (reference sequence). Trimming stripped 2 bases from V and 6 bases from J, with 11 bases between. CDR3 in amino acids: CASSYGQAPNEQFF. The CDR3 nucleotides are TGTGCCAGCAGTTACGGCCAGGCCCCCAATGAGCAGTTCTTC.

The chain employs TRBV5-1 and TRBJ1-1, with D perhaps matching TRBD1 (6 bases). Per the germline V gene, CDR1 is SGHRS and CDR2 is YFSETQ. The CDR3 spans 14 residues. V was trimmed by 3 bases and J by 6 bases, leaving 15 bases between them. The CDR3 DNA sequence: TGCGCCAGCAGCTATAAAGCAGGGGCCGCTGAAGCTTTCTTT. Amino acid sequence: CASSYKAGAAEAFF. Drawing the rest from reference TRBV5-1 and TRBJ1-1, the complete variable domain is KAGVTQTPRYLIKTRGQQVTLSCSPISGHRSVSWYQQTPGQGLQFLFEYFSETQRNKGNFPGRFSGRQFSNSRSEMNVSTLELGDSALYLCASSYKAGAAEAFFGQGTRLTVV.

The rearrangement links TRBV29-1 to TRBJ1-1; D gene ambiguous. V dropped 7 bases and J dropped 0 bases, with 3 bases sitting between them. Germline V gene lookup returns CDR1 SQVTM and CDR2 ANQGSEA. The CDR3 runs to 10 residues. The CDR3 loop reads CSALNTEAFF. Here the CDR3 DNA reads TGCAGCGCGTTGAACACTGAAGCTTTCTTT.

This chain joins TRBV5-1 and TRBJ2-2; 10 bases match TRBD2. V shed 0 bases, J shed 2 bases, and the junction held 4 bases outside the gene matches. The CDR3 loop spans 17 amino acids. CDR1 is SGHRS, CDR2 YFSETQ, per germline. The CDR3: CASSLGTSGANTGELFF. DNA of the CDR3: TGCGCCAGCAGCTTGGGTACTAGCGGGGCCAACACCGGGGAGCTGTTTTTT.

The V and J genes are TRBV14 and TRBJ1-2; 9 positions match TRBD1. The V and J ends lost 5 bases and 8 bases, in that order; junction bases with no gene match: 21. This CDR3 spans 18 amino acids. Germline V gene sequence: CDR1 SGHDN, CDR2 FVKESK. This chain's CDR3 is CASSTRDEDRGRDGGYTF. The CDR3 bases are TGTGCCAGCAGCACGCGCGACGAAGACAGGGGGAGGGACGGCGGCTACACCTTC.